Below, one T cell receptor (beta chain) is given with its context. The Seattle site enrolled patients during active infection and followed them longitudinally. The data derive from a study of blood T cell repertoires in COVID-19. Across the study: Some COVID-19 samples were acute and others convalescent; all came from the United States, Italy and Spain. T cells, B-cell-depleted T cells, or PBMCs supplied cDNA or gDNA.

Source study methods: Reference gene primer amplification gave estimated nucleated cell counts. The repertoire was sequenced with immunoSEQ multiplex PCR; TCRdb's copy has only in-frame clones and lacks some. V and J calls and clone size come straight from that table; D and trimming were deduced from the DNA. Among 70,000 to 95,000 clones listed, roughly nine tenths were seen once. V shed 6 bases, J shed 7 bases, and the junction held 9 bases outside the gene matches. This CDR3 is built from 14 residues. The germline V gene has CDR1 KGHSH and CDR2 LQKENI. The chain has TRBV18 and TRBJ1-5, with 7 bases that match TRBD1. The specimen was peripheral blood. The origin of this receptor is a man aged 50-59 years with COVID-19, enrolled during active disease. CDR3 in DNA: TGTGCCAGCTCGCCTACAGGGGTTAGCCAGCCCCAGCATTTT. Translated, it gives CASSPTGVSQPQHF.